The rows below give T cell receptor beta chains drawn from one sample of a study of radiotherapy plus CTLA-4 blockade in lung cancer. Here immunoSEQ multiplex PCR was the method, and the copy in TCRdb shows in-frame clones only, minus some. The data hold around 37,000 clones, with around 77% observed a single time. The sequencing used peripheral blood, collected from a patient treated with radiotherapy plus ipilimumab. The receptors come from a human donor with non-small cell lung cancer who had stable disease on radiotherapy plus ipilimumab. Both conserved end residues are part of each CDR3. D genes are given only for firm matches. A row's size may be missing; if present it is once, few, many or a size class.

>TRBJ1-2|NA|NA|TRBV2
CASRYRGNYGYTF
TGTGCCAGCAGGTACAGAGGGAACTATGGCTACACCTTC
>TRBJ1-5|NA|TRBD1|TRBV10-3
CAISETKSRGANQPQHF
TGTGCCATCAGTGAGACGAAAAGCAGGGGGGCAAATCAGCCCCAGCATTTT
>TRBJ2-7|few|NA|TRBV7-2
CASSSGSGYEQYF
TGTGCCAGCAGCTCTGGGAGCGGCTACGAGCAGTACTTC
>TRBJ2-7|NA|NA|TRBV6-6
CASSAYYEQYF
TGTGCCAGCAGTGCCTATTACGAGCAGTACTTC
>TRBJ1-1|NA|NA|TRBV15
CATSRDLGTGDTEAFF
TGTGCCACCAGCAGAGATTTGGGCACGGGGGACACTGAAGCTTTCTTT
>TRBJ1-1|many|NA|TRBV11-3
CASSSSFGTEAFF
TGTGCCAGCAGCTCGAGCTTTGGCACTGAAGCTTTCTTT
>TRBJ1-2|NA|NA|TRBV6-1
CASSREGSYGYTF
TGTGCCAGCAGCAGGGAGGGGAGCTATGGCTACACCTTC
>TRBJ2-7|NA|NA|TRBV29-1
CSVGRGPEYEQYF
TGCAGCGTTGGGCGGGGGCCAGAATACGAGCAGTACTTC
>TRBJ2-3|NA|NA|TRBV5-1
CASSFQPRYTDTQYF
TGCGCCAGCAGCTTCCAGCCCAGGTACACAGATACGCAGTATTTT
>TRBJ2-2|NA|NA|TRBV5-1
CASRPLQGDTGELFF
TGCGCCAGCAGACCACTCCAGGGCGACACCGGGGAGCTGTTTTTT
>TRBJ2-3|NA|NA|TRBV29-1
CSVEHRDTQYF
TGCAGCGTTGAACACCGGGATACGCAGTATTTT
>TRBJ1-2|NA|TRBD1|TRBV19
CALESRGDSGYGYTF
TGTGCCTTGGAGAGCAGGGGGGACTCTGGCTATGGCTACACCTTC
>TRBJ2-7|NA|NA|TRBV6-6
CASGLTSIPHEQYF
TGTGCCAGCGGATTGACTAGTATTCCCCACGAGCAGTACTTC
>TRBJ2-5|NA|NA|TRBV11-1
CASSPGLGIRETQYF
TGTGCCAGCAGCCCAGGACTGGGGATTCGAGAGACCCAGTACTTC
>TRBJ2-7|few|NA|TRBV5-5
CASRRTGTPSSYEQYF
TGTGCCAGCAGGAGAACCGGGACACCGAGCTCCTACGAGCAGTACTTC
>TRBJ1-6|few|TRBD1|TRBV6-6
CASSQGQDNSPLHF
TGTGCCAGCAGTCAAGGACAGGATAATTCACCCCTCCACTTT
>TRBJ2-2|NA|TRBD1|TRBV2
CASRPRGTGHTGELFF
TGTGCCAGCAGGCCGAGGGGGACAGGGCACACCGGGGAGCTGTTTTTT
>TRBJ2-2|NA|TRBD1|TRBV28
CASTETGRTGELFF
TGTGCCAGCACCGAGACAGGGCGCACCGGGGAGCTGTTTTTT
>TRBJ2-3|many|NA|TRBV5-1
CASSFPADTQYF
TGCGCCAGCAGCTTCCCTGCAGATACGCAGTATTTT
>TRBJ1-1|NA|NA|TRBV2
CASSSDRNTEAFF
TGTGCCAGCAGTTCGGACAGAAACACTGAAGCTTTCTTT
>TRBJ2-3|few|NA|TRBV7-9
CASSLVPGPQYF
TGTGCCAGCAGCTTAGTTCCAGGTCCGCAGTATTTT
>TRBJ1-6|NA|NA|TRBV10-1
CASRRTVNSPLHF
TGCGCCAGCAGGAGGACAGTGAATTCACCCCTCCACTTT
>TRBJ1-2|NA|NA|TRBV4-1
CASSQAGQNYGYTF
TGCGCCAGCAGCCAAGCTGGACAGAACTATGGCTACACCTTC
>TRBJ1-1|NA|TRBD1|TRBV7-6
CASSLRPGTGMNTEAFF
TGTGCCAGCAGCCTGAGGCCCGGGACAGGCATGAACACTGAAGCTTTCTTT
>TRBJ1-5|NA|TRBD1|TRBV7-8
CASSIGQGAQPQHF
TGTGCCAGCAGCATAGGACAGGGGGCTCAGCCCCAGCATTTT
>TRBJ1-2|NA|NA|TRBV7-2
CASSLGLNYGYTF
TGTGCCAGCAGCTTAGGGCTGAACTATGGCTACACCTTC
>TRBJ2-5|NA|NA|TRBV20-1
CSAVRQETQYF
TGCAGTGCGGTCAGACAAGAGACCCAGTACTTC
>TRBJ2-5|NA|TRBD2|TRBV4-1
CASSQAQGLGVGKQYF
TGCGCCAGCAGCCAGGCGCAAGGACTAGGAGTCGGGAAGCAGTACTTC
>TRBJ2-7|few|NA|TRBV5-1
CASSLQAGPYEQYF
TGCGCCAGCAGCTTACAAGCGGGCCCCTACGAGCAGTACTTC
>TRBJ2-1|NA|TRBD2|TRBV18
CASSPLAGLYNEQFF
TGTGCCAGCTCACCCCTAGCGGGCCTCTACAATGAGCAGTTCTTC
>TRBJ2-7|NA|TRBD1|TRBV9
CASSVGTGGGYEQYF
TGTGCCAGCAGCGTAGGAACAGGGGGCGGCTACGAGCAGTACTTC
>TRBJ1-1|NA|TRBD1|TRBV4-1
CASSHLGTGIRAEAFF
TGCGCCAGCAGCCACTTAGGGACAGGGATAAGGGCTGAAGCTTTCTTT
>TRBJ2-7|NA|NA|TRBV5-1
CASSLAAGVPYEQYF
TGCGCCAGCAGCTTGGCCGCAGGGGTTCCCTACGAGCAGTACTTC
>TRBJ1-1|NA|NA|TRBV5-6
CASSLLYRRGKVTEAFF
TGTGCCAGCAGCTTATTGTATAGGCGGGGTAAAGTAACTGAAGCTTTCTTT
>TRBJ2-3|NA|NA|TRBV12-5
CASGRSGPRTDTQYF
TGTGCTAGTGGTAGGTCAGGGCCGAGGACAGATACGCAGTATTTT
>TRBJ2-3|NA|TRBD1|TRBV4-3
CASSQDQNRGEDTQYF
TGCGCCAGCAGCCAAGATCAAAACAGGGGGGAGGATACGCAGTATTTT
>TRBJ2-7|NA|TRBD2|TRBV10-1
CASSLAGSYEQYF
TGCGCCAGCAGTTTAGCGGGATCCTACGAGCAGTACTTC
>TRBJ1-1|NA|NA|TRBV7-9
CASSPSLNTEAFF
TGTGCCAGCAGCCCGTCCCTGAACACTGAAGCTTTCTTT
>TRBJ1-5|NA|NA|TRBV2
CASSPGPNQPQHF
TGTGCCAGCAGCCCAGGGCCCAATCAGCCCCAGCATTTT
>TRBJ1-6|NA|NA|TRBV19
CASSSSWAPSSYNSPLHF
TGTGCCAGTAGTAGTTCGTGGGCTCCGAGCTCCTATAATTCACCCCTCCACTTT
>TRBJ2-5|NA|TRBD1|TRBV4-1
CASSPPGTGFKGQYF
TGCGCCAGCAGCCCCCCCGGGACAGGGTTTAAGGGGCAGTACTTC
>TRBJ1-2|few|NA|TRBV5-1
CASSFTDSNYGYTF
TGCGCCAGCAGCTTTACAGACAGCAACTATGGCTACACCTTC
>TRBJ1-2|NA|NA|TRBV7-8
CASSSGGQLYGYTF
TGTGCCAGCAGCTCCGGCGGACAGCTCTATGGCTACACCTTC
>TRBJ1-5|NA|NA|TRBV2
CASSYTDNQPQHF
TGTGCCAGCAGTTATACAGACAATCAGCCCCAGCATTTT
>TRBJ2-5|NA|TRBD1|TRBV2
CASSADRGGQETQYF
TGTGCCAGCAGTGCCGACAGGGGGGGGCAAGAGACCCAGTACTTC
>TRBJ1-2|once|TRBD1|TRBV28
CASSFPDRRDGYTF
TGTGCCAGCAGTTTCCCGGACAGGAGAGACGGCTACACCTTC
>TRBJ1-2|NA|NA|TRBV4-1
CASSQEGSGYYGYTF
TGCGCCAGCAGCCAAGAGGGTTCAGGGTACTATGGCTACACCTTC
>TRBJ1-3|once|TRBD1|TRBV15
CATSRTYRGRTDTIYF
TGTGCCACCAGTCGTACTTATAGGGGGCGGACGGACACCATATATTTT
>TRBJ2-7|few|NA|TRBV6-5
CASSSPWGTRYEQYF
TGTGCCAGCAGCTCCCCGTGGGGCACCCGGTACGAGCAGTACTTC
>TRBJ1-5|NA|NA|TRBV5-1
CASSLEGVGNQPQHF
TGCGCCAGCAGCTTGGAGGGGGTTGGCAATCAGCCCCAGCATTTT
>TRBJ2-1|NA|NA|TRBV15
CATSRVSRVEQFF
TGTGCCACCAGCAGAGTGTCCCGTGTTGAGCAGTTCTTC
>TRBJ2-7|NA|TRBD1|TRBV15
CATTPGTGHYEQYF
TGTGCCACCACCCCCGGGACAGGACACTACGAGCAGTACTTC
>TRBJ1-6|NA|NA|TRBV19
CASRDSDSPLHF
TGTGCCAGTAGGGACAGTGATTCACCCCTCCACTTT
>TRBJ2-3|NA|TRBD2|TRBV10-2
CASGSKRGGRTDTQYF
TGCGCCAGCGGATCAAAGCGGGGGGGCCGCACAGATACGCAGTATTTT
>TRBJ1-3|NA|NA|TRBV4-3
CASSQGGYGNTIYF
TGCGCCAGCAGCCAAGGGGGCTATGGAAACACCATATATTTT